The 28 T cell receptor beta chains listed next were all sequenced from one sample in a study of cytomegalovirus exposure and HLA in healthy donors. In the PCR, 60 Vbeta and 13 Jbeta primers were used. Sequencing used immunoSEQ multiplex PCR; TCRdb keeps in-frame clones, though not all of them. The data show over 95,000 clones, with more than 70% seen just once and 7.5% to 9% held by the top ten. The material sequenced was PBMCs. The receptors originated from a female donor in good health and CMV-seronegative.

J is TRBJ1-1 and V is TRBV20-1, with 9 bases identical to TRBD1. CDR3 length equals 10 residues. In germline, CDR1 is DFQATT, CDR2 SNEGSKA (reference sequence). V shed 6 bases, J shed 10 bases, and the junction held 3 bases outside the gene matches. The CDR3 region has the DNA TGCAGTGCCACGGGACAGGGAGCTTTCTTT. Translating gives CSATGQGAFF.

The V call is TRBV11-1, the J call TRBJ2-5, with a possible D match to TRBD1 (5 bases). The V gene lost 3 bases and the J gene lost 1 base, with 9 bases spanning the gap. Germline lookup yields CDR1 SGHAT and CDR2 FQDESV (reference sequence). This CDR3 region has 14 residues. This CDR3 reads CASSFRTGQETQYF. The CDR3, as DNA: TGTGCCAGCAGCTTTAGAACAGGCCAAGAGACCCAGTACTTC.

As regards this clone: Additional DNA sequences in this sample encode the identical CDR3. V is TRBV6-5 and J is TRBJ1-1, with 7 bases fitting TRBD1. V gave up 6 bases and J gave up 4 bases; unmatched junction bases: 8. The CDR3 is 14 residues long. From germline, CDR1 is MNHEY and CDR2 SVGAGI. Here the CDR3 DNA reads TGTGCCAGCAGCCTCGAGGGGGCAGGCACTGAAGCTTTCTTT. It codes for CASSLEGAGTEAFF.

This clone was observed once. This chain joins TRBV2 and TRBJ1-2; TRBD1 aligns across 9 bases. Germline CDR1 is SNHLY and CDR2 is FYNNEI. Trimming at V came to 2 bases and at J to 4 bases, leaving 5 bases not matched to a gene. The CDR3 consists of 15 residues. The CDR3: CASSESPTGGYGYTF. DNA of the CDR3: TGTGCCAGCAGTGAATCCCCGACAGGGGGCTATGGCTACACCTTC.

This clone has only a few counts. The chain links TRBV2 to TRBJ2-7; 8 bases align to TRBD2. This CDR3 has 15 residues. CDR1 and CDR2 (germline): SNHLY, FYNNEI. V lost 3 bases and J lost 2; bases outside the gene matches: 6. The chain's CDR3 is CASSDEAGAPYEQYF. CDR3 nucleotides: TGTGCCAGCAGTGATGAAGCGGGGGCCCCCTACGAGCAGTACTTC.

For this clone: A read error may account for a junction end that differs from germline. The V gene is TRBV7-3, the J gene TRBJ2-2; the match to TRBD2 covers 7 bases. CDR1 is SGHTA and CDR2 is FQGTGA in the germline V gene. The CDR3 has 14 amino acids. CDR3 loop: CARREGRSTGELFF. The DNA of the CDR3 is TGTGCCCGCAGGGAGGGTAGGAGCACCGGGGAGCTGTTTTTT.

The chain couples TRBV6-1 to TRBJ2-5; possible D gene TRBD1, 5 bases. Germline CDR1 is MNHNS and CDR2 is SASEGT. This CDR3 is built from 14 residues. Between the trimmed V and J ends, which lost 6 bases and 1 base, there was a span of 12 bases. The CDR3 loop reads CASRDSGGQETQYF. In DNA form, the CDR3 reads TGTGCCAGCAGAGACAGTGGCGGCCAAGAGACCCAGTACTTC.

This clone turned up a few times. The chain combines TRBV27 with TRBJ2-5, with TRBD1 identical over 7 bases. Germline V gene data show CDR1 as MNHEY and CDR2 as SMNVEV (reference sequence). The CDR3 contains 14 residues. Trimming cost V 4 bases and J 4 bases; bases outside gene matches: 6. The CDR3 here is CASSSYTGVETQYF. For the CDR3, the DNA is TGTGCCAGCAGTTCATACACAGGGGTAGAGACCCAGTACTTC.

This clone occurred a few times. V usage is TRBV7-9 and J usage is TRBJ2-7, with TRBD2 matching over 8 bases. The CDR3 loop spans 13 amino acids. CDR1 SEHNR and CDR2 FQNEAQ come from the germline V gene (reference sequence). J was trimmed by 3 bases and V by 4 bases; bases with no gene match: 2. This CDR3 reads CASSYRGGYEQYF. The CDR3 DNA reads TGTGCCAGCAGCTATCGGGGGGGCTACGAGCAGTACTTC.

The rearrangement links TRBV28 to TRBJ1-3; 9 nucleotides line up with TRBD1. The CDR3 sequence is 21 residues long. V was clipped by 4 bases and J by 0 bases; unmatched bases: 19. From germline, CDR1 is MDHEN and CDR2 SYDVKM. The CDR3 protein is CASSSVVGTGNEWYSGNTIYF. The CDR3, as DNA: TGTGCCAGCAGTTCAGTTGTCGGGACAGGGAACGAGTGGTACTCTGGAAACACCATATATTTT.

J is TRBJ2-1 and V is TRBV7-2, with TRBD2 identical over 10 bases. The CDR3 is 14 amino acids. Per the germline V gene, CDR1 is SGHTA and CDR2 is FQGNSA. V shed 2 bases and J 6 bases; nucleotides not matched to a gene: 1. This CDR3 is CASSLSGRGNEQFF. The CDR3 DNA reads as TGTGCCAGCAGCTTAAGCGGGAGGGGCAATGAGCAGTTCTTC.

This rearrangement joins TRBV5-5 to TRBJ1-3; TRBD1 is a possible D gene (5 bases). Germline-derived CDR1 and CDR2 are SGHKS and YYEKEE (reference sequence). V lost 0 bases to trimming and J lost 0 bases, with 7 bases between them. This CDR3 has 15 residues. CDR3 DNA: TGTGCCAGCAGCTTGGCCGGGGGCTCTGGAAACACCATATATTTT. It is translated as CASSLAGGSGNTIYF.

The J gene is TRBJ2-5, the V gene TRBV7-2; D gene uncertain. Germline CDR1 SGHTA, CDR2 FQGNSA. V was cut by 3 bases and J by 2 bases, with 10 bases left in between. The CDR3 sequence is 14 residues long. The CDR3 is CASSFRDFQETQYF. The CDR3 DNA sequence: TGTGCCAGCAGCTTCCGCGACTTTCAAGAGACCCAGTACTTC.

The chain is built from TRBV6-5 and TRBJ1-2; D might be TRBD1 (6 bases). The CDR3 length is 14 residues. Germline V gives CDR1 MNHEY, CDR2 SVGAGI. V was cut by 8 bases and J by 4 bases, with 17 bases left in between. CDR3 protein: CASRPTGSRYGYTF. CDR3 DNA sequence: TGTGCCAGCCGCCCTACAGGGTCGCGCTATGGCTACACCTTC.

The chain carries TRBV25-1 and TRBJ1-4; 7 nucleotides agree with TRBD1. This CDR3 is built from 17 residues. Trimming took 4 bases from V and 2 from J; bases not matched to a gene: 10. CDR1 MGHDK and CDR2 SYGVNS come from the germline V gene. The CDR3 sequence is CASSVYADRVTNEKLFF. The CDR3 DNA reads as TGTGCCAGCAGTGTATACGCCGACAGGGTCACTAATGAAAAACTGTTTTTT.

The gene calls are TRBV27 and TRBJ2-5; 12 bases match TRBD2. The V segment lost 4 bases and the J segment 5 bases; nucleotides outside the gene matches: 20. The V gene's germline CDR1 is MNHEY and CDR2 SMNVEV (reference sequence). The CDR3 is made up of 20 amino acids. CDR3 amino acids: CASSSHWGLAGGRRRETQYF. The DNA of the CDR3 is TGTGCCAGCAGTTCACATTGGGGGCTAGCGGGAGGGCGAAGAAGGGAGACCCAGTACTTC.

V usage is TRBV11-2 and J usage is TRBJ2-7; 10 positions match TRBD1. The V segment lost 4 bases and the J segment 3 bases; nucleotides outside the gene matches: 15. The CDR3 consists of 18 residues. Germline CDR1 reads SGHAT; CDR2 reads FQNNGV. CDR3 amino acids: CASSSNRDRGPPVYEQYF. The CDR3 DNA reads TGTGCCAGCAGCTCAAACCGGGACAGGGGTCCCCCGGTCTACGAGCAGTACTTC.

For the CDR3, the DNA is TGTGCCAGTAGTTGGGGGCAAAACTACGAGCAGTACTTC. It translates to CASSWGQNYEQYF. The chain has TRBV19 and TRBJ2-7, with a tentative D call TRBD1 (6 bases). Germline V lookup: CDR1 LNHDA, CDR2 SQIVND (reference sequence). The CDR3 is 13 residues long. With 5 bases removed from V and 3 bases from J, the gap between germline ends came to 11 bases.

This clone has a handful of counts. The rearrangement joins TRBV28 to TRBJ2-7, with D possibly being TRBD2 (5 bases). V gave up 8 bases and J gave up 5 bases, with 16 bases separating them. Germline values: CDR1 MDHEN, CDR2 SYDVKM. CDR3 length: 13 amino acids. The CDR3, as DNA: TGTGCCAGCGGACCGGGATCAGCCCACGAGCAGTACTTC. Its protein product is CASGPGSAHEQYF.

This sequence joins TRBV9 and TRBJ2-1; D might be TRBD2 (6 bases). This CDR3 is 12 amino acids long. Trimming cost V 7 bases and J 5 bases, with 10 bases left between them. From germline, CDR1 is SGDLS and CDR2 YYNGEE. This chain's CDR3 is CASSGRNNEQFF. The CDR3 DNA reads as TGTGCCAGCTCCGGGAGAAACAATGAGCAGTTCTTC. Full variable domain (rest looked up from reference TRBV9 and TRBJ2-1): DSGVTQTPKHLITATGQRVTLRCSPRSGDLSVYWYQQSLDQGLQFLIQYYNGEERAKGNILERFSAQQFPDLHSELNLSSLELGDSALYFCASSGRNNEQFFGPGTRLTVL.

The CDR3: CASSPTTGVYGYTF. The CDR3 DNA reads as TGTGCCAGCAGCCCAACGACAGGGGTGTATGGCTACACCTTC. The rearrangement uses TRBV9 and TRBJ1-2; 8 bases agree with TRBD1. The CDR3 covers 14 residues. Germline loops: CDR1 SGDLS, CDR2 YYNGEE. With 4 bases clipped from V and 5 bases from J, the junction kept 7 bases outside the gene matches.

The chain employs TRBV29-1 and TRBJ2-3; D gene ambiguous. V lost 3 bases, J lost 3 bases, and 10 bases lay in between. This CDR3 has 13 residues. Germline-derived CDR1 and CDR2 are SQVTM and ANQGSEA. CDR3 amino acids: CSVEAVLTDTQYF. The CDR3 nucleotides are TGCAGCGTTGAGGCAGTTTTAACAGATACGCAGTATTTT.

The chain recombines TRBV11-3 with TRBJ2-1; 8 bases are shared with TRBD2. V was pared by 0 bases and J by 4 bases, with 2 bases of the junction left unmatched. The CDR3 has 15 amino acids. Germline CDR1 reads SGHNT; CDR2 reads YENEEA. For the CDR3, the DNA is TGTGCCAGCAGCTTAGAGCTAGCGGGTTACAATGAGCAGTTCTTC. Its translation: CASSLELAGYNEQFF.

This CDR3 is CASTKTSGRAYNEQFF. Written as DNA, the CDR3 is TGTGCCAGCACCAAAACAAGCGGGAGGGCCTACAATGAGCAGTTCTTC. This sequence joins TRBV27 and TRBJ2-1; 10 positions agree with TRBD2. The length of the CDR3 is 16 residues. Germline CDR1 MNHEY, CDR2 SMNVEV (reference sequence). The V gene end was trimmed by 7 bases and the J gene end by 2 bases; junction bases not matched to a gene: 8.

V gene TRBV7-2 combines with J gene TRBJ2-5; TRBD2 matches 7 bases. The V gene end was trimmed by 0 bases and the J gene end by 4 bases; junction bases not matched to a gene: 8. CDR3 size: 16 residues. Germline lookup yields CDR1 SGHTA and CDR2 FQGNSA. The CDR3 coding sequence is TGTGCCAGCAGCTTAGCGGCCCGGGAGGTACCAGAGACCCAGTACTTC. The encoded protein is CASSLAAREVPETQYF.

J is TRBJ1-1 and V is TRBV27; no reliable D call. The CDR3 has 15 amino acids. CDR1 and CDR2 from the germline V gene are MNHEY and SMNVEV (reference sequence). The ends were cut back, 0 bases at V and 6 bases at J, with 14 bases in the middle. The CDR3 nucleotides read TGTGCCAGCAGTTTATCCGGCCCGGGAGGGCCTGAAGCTTTCTTT. The encoded protein is CASSLSGPGGPEAFF.

Only a few counts were recorded for this clone. J is TRBJ2-7 and V is TRBV27; D is possibly TRBD2 (5 bases). The germline V gene has CDR1 MNHEY and CDR2 SMNVEV (reference sequence). V was clipped by 5 bases and J by 8 bases, with 10 bases between them. This CDR3 region has 11 residues. This CDR3 reads CASSIGIKQYF. The CDR3 region has the DNA TGTGCCAGCAGTATCGGGATAAAGCAGTACTTC.

V usage is TRBV18 and J usage is TRBJ2-5, with 10 bases that match TRBD1. The length of the CDR3 is 16 residues. V shed 3 bases and J 7 bases; nucleotides not matched to a gene: 11. Germline assignment: CDR1 KGHSH and CDR2 LQKENI. CDR3 residues: CASSPPGQGVRGTQYF. The CDR3 nucleotides are TGTGCCAGCTCACCGCCTGGACAGGGGGTCCGTGGGACCCAGTACTTC.